The entry below gives a single TCR beta chain sequence along with its context. No antigen is known for it. This CDR3 comprises 14 residues. Germline-derived CDR1 and CDR2 are KGHSH and LQKENI. J gave up 3 bases and V 4 bases, and 3 bases lay outside the gene matches. This specimen belongs to a study of cytomegalovirus exposure and HLA in healthy donors. In the PCR, 60 Vbeta and 13 Jbeta primers were used. Sequencing used immunoSEQ multiplex PCR; TCRdb keeps in-frame clones, though not all of them. The table lists 80,000 to 130,000 clones, approximately 73% of them singletons. The study, taken as a whole, reports: Later work associated around 18,000 TCR beta sequences with HLA alleles at 0.05 false discovery rate. Certain indistinguishable V segments, among them TRBV6-2 and TRBV6-3, were excluded.

Sequences were obtained from PBMCs. The chain links TRBV18 to TRBJ2-5; 9 bases are shared with TRBD1. The receptor's source is a woman aged 50 to 65 in good health and CMV-seropositive. The CDR3, as DNA: TGTGCCAGCTCACATCGGACAGGGGAAGAGACCCAGTACTTC. Residues: CASSHRTGEETQYF.